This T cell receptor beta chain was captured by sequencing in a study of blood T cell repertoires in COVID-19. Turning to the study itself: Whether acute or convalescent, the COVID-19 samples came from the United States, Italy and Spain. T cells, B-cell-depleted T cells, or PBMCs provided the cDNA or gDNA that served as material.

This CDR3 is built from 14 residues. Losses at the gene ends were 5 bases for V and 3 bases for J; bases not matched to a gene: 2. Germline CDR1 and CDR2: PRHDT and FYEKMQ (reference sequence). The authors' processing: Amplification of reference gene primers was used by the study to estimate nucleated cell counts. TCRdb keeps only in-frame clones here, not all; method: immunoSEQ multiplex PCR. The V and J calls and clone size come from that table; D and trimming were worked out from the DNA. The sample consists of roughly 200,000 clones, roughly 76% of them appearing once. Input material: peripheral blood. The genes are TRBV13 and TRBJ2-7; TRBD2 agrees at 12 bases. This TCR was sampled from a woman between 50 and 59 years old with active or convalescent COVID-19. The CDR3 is CASSPSGGVYEQYF. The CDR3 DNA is TGTGCCAGCAGCCCTAGCGGGGGGGTCTACGAGCAGTACTTC. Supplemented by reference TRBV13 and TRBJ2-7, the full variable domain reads AAGVIQSPRHLIKEKRETATLKCYPIPRHDTVYWYQQGPGQDPQFLISFYEKMQSDKGSIPDRFSAQQFSDYHSELNMSSLELGDSALYFCASSPSGGVYEQYFGPGTRLTVT.